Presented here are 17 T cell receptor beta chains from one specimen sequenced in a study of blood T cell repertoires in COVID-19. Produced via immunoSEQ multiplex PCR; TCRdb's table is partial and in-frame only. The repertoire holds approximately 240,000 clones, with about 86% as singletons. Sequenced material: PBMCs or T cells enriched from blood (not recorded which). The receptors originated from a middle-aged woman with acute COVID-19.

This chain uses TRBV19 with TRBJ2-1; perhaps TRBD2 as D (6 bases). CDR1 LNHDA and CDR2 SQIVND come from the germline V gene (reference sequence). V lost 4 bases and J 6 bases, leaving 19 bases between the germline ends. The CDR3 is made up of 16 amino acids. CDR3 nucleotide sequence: TGTGCCAGTAGTACCGTGCTGAATCCCGGGGGCAATGAGCAGTTCTTC. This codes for CASSTVLNPGGNEQFF.

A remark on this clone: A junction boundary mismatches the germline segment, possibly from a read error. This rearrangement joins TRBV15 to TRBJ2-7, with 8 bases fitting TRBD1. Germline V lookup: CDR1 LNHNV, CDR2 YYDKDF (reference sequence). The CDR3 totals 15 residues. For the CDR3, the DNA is TGTGCCACCAGTTACGGCGGACAGGGCTCCCACGAGCAGTACTTC. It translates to CATSYGGQGSHEQYF.

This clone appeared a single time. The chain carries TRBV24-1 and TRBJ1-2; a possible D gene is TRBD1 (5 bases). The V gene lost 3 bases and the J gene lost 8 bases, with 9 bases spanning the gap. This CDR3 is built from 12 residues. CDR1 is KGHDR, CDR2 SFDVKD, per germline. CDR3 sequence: CATSDAGRGYTF. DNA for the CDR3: TGTGCCACCAGTGATGCAGGGAGGGGCTACACCTTC.

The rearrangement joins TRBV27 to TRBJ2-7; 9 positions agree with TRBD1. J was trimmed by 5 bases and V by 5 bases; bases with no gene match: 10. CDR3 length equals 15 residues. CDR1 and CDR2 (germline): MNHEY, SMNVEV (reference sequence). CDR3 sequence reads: CASSTEGTGRDEQYF. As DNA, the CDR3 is TGTGCCAGCAGTACCGAAGGGACAGGGCGGGACGAGCAGTACTTC.

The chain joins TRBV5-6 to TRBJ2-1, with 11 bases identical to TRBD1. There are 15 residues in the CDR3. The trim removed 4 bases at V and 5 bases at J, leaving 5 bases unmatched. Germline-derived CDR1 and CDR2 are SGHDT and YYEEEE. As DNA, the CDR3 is TGTGCCAGCAGCGGAGGACAGGGGGCACACAATGAGCAGTTCTTC. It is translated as CASSGGQGAHNEQFF.

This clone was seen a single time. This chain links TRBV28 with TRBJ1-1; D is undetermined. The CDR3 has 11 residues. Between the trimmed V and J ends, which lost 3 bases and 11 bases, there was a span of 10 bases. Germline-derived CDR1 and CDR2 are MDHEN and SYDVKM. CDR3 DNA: TGTGCCAGCAGTTTTCGCAGCGCGGCTTTCTTT. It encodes CASSFRSAAFF.

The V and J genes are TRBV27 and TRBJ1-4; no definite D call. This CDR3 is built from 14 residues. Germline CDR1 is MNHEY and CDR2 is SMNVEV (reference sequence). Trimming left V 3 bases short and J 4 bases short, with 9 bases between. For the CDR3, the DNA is TGTGCCAGCAGTTTGAGGCCGAGTAATGAAAAACTGTTTTTT. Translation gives CASSLRPSNEKLFF.

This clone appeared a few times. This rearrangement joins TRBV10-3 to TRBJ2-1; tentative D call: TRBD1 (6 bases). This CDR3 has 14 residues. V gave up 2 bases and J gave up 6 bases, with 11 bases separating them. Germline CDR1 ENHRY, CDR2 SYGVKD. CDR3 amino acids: CAISEQGSTNEQFF. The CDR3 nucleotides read TGTGCCATCAGTGAGCAGGGGTCGACCAATGAGCAGTTCTTC.

The CDR3 DNA reads as TGTGCCAGCCTCACGGGGGAACCACCAAACTCTGGGGCCAACGTCCTGACTTTC. Amino acids: CASLTGEPPNSGANVLTF. V and J are TRBV28 and TRBJ2-6; tentative D call: TRBD2 (6 bases). Germline V gene sequence: CDR1 MDHEN, CDR2 SYDVKM. The CDR3 runs to 18 residues. Trimming left V 8 bases short and J 0 bases short, with 20 bases between.

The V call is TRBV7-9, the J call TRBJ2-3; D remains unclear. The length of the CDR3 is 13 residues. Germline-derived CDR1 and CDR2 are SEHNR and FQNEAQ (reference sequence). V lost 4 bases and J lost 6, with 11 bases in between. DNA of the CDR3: TGTGCCAGCAGCTCCCGCCCCGGGGATACGCAGTATTTT. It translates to CASSSRPGDTQYF.

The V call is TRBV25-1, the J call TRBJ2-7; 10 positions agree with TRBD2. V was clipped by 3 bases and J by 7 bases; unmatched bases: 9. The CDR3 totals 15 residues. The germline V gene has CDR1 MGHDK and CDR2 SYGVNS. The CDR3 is CASSDSTSGTREQYF. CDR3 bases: TGTGCCAGCAGTGACTCCACTAGCGGGACTCGAGAGCAGTACTTC.

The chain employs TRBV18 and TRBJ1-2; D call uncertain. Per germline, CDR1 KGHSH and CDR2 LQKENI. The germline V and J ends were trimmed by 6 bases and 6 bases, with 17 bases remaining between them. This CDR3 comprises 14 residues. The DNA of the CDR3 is TGTGCCAGCTCCCCGAGGGCGGAGGCGGATGGCTACACCTTC. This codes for CASSPRAEADGYTF.

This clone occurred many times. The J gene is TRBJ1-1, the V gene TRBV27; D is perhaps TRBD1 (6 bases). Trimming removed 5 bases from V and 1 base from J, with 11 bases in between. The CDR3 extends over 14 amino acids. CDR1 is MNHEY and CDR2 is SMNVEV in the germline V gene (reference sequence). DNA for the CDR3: TGTGCCAGCAGTCCAGGGACAAGGAACACTGAAGCTTTCTTT. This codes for CASSPGTRNTEAFF.

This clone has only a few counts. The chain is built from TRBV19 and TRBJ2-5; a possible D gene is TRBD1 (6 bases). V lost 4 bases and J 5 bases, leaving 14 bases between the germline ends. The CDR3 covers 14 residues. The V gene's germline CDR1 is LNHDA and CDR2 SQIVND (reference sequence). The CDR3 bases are TGTGCCAGTAGTAGCAAGGGGGTCCGGGAGACCCAGTACTTC. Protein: CASSSKGVRETQYF.

The CDR3 bases are TGTGCCAGCACAGCGGTAGGCAGGGAGGGTAGGTTCTTC. It translates to CASTAVGREGRFF. The chain is built from TRBV2 and TRBJ2-1, with 7 positions matching TRBD2. The germline V gene encodes CDR1 SNHLY and CDR2 FYNNEI. V lost 7 bases to trimming and J lost 15 bases; unmatched junction nucleotides: 15. This CDR3 contains 13 residues.

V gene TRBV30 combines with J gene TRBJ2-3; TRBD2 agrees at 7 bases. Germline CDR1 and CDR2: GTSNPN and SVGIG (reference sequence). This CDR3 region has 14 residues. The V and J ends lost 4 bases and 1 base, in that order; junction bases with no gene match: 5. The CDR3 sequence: CAWKWSGGTDTQYF. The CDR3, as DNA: TGTGCCTGGAAATGGAGCGGGGGCACAGATACGCAGTATTTT.

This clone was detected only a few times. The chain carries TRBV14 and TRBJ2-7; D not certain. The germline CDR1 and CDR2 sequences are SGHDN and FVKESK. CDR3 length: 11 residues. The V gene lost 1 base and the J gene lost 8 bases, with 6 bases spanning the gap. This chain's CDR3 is CASSQAGKQYF. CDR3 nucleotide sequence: TGTGCCAGCAGCCAAGCAGGAAAGCAGTACTTC.